A selection of T cell receptor beta chains follows, all from one sample in a study of T cells in Graves' hyperthyroidism and ophthalmopathy. TCRdb fed the multiplex PCR reads into MiXCR, producing one record per CDR3 protein. The data hold about 130,000 distinct CDR3 sequences, with around 20% observed a single time. Sequences were obtained from blood. The receptors come from a woman between 45 and 60 years old with Graves' hyperthyroidism that later progressed to Graves' ophthalmopathy. Each CDR3 is given with its conserved first and last residue. D genes are given only for firm matches. Rows may omit the clone size; those that give it use once, few, many or a size class.

D,size,V,J,DNA,CDR3
.,many,TRBV28,TRBJ1-1,TGTGCCAGTCCAGGGACCACTGAAGCTTTCTTT,CASPGTTEAFF
.,many,TRBV11-2,TRBJ1-3,TGTGCCAGCAGCTCGGGTGGGGCGCCTGGAAACACCATATATTTT,CASSSGGAPGNTIYF
.,.,TRBV20-1,TRBJ2-1,TGCAGTGCTAGAGCCGGGCTTGGCTACAATGAGCAGTTCTTC,CSARAGLGYNEQFF
.,few,TRBV14,TRBJ1-5,TGTGCCAGCACCGACCGGGACATCCCCGGGGGCAATCAGCCCCAGCATTTT,CASTDRDIPGGNQPQHF
TRBD1,many,TRBV24-1,TRBJ1-1,TGTGCCACCAGTGAAAACAGGGGGCGCGGGACTGAAGCTTTCTTT,CATSENRGRGTEAFF
.,many,TRBV6-2/TRBV6-3,TRBJ2-1,TGTGCCAGCCGGGATAGGGCGGAGCAGTTCTTC,CASRDRAEQFF
TRBD1,.,TRBV2,TRBJ2-3,TGTGCCAGCAGTGGAGGGTTATTGGACAGGGGGGGAGATACGCAGTATTTT,CASSGGLLDRGGDTQYF
.,many,TRBV14,TRBJ1-5,TGTGCCAGCAGCCACTCGACGGGGACTAGCAATCAGCCCCAGCATTTT,CASSHSTGTSNQPQHF
TRBD2,many,TRBV29-1,TRBJ2-1,TGCAGCGGGACTAGCGGGAGGAATGAGCAGTTCTTC,CSGTSGRNEQFF
TRBD2,few,TRBV6-1,TRBJ2-3,TGTGCCAGCAGTGAGCGGGAGCCAGATACGCAGTATTTT,CASSEREPDTQYF
TRBD2,many,TRBV6-1,TRBJ2-7,TGTGCCAGCAGGGGTATAAGGGCTAACAAGGGACTACGTAACTACGAGCAGTACTTC,CASRGIRANKGLRNYEQYF
TRBD2,few,TRBV5-6,TRBJ2-2,TGTGCCAGCAGCTTGGATGTCGGGAGGGTCACCGGGGAGCTGTTTTTT,CASSLDVGRVTGELFF
TRBD1,.,TRBV5-6,TRBJ1-6,TGTGCCAGCAGCGCGACGGGACAGGGCTTCTCACCCCTCCACTTT,CASSATGQGFSPLHF
.,few,TRBV10-3,TRBJ2-5,TGTGCCATCAGTATGGCGATACAAGAGACCCAGTACTTC,CAISMAIQETQYF
TRBD1,many,TRBV15,TRBJ1-1,TGTGCCACCGGACAGGGGAGGGTGAACACTGAAGCTTTCTTT,CATGQGRVNTEAFF
.,many,TRBV3-1,TRBJ2-3,TGTGCCAGCAGCCAACTGGGGACAGATACGCAGTATTTT,CASSQLGTDTQYF
.,.,TRBV6-1,TRBJ2-1,TGTGCCAGCACCCGTACACGTAGCTCCTACAATGAGCAGTTCTTC,CASTRTRSSYNEQFF
.,many,TRBV3-1,TRBJ2-6,TGTGCCAGCAGCCTAGGAGCCTCTGGGGCCAACGTCCTGACTTTC,CASSLGASGANVLTF
TRBD2,.,TRBV2,TRBJ2-1,TGTGCCAGCAGTTTAGGAGGTAGCGGGGGGTGGGAGTTCTTC,CASSLGGSGGWEFF
TRBD2,once,TRBV20-1,TRBJ2-4,TGCAGTGCAAGAGGACTAGCGGGAGGGGAAAACATTCAGTACTTC,CSARGLAGGENIQYF
.,.,TRBV7-2,TRBJ2-5,TGTGCGGGGGAGACCCAGTACTTC,CAGETQYF
.,few,TRBV19,TRBJ1-5,TGTGCCAGTATGGACAACAAGAGCAATCAGCCCCAGCATTTT,CASMDNKSNQPQHF
.,few,TRBV3-1,TRBJ2-1,TGTGCCAGCAGCCCCCCCGTTGGGTCCCGGGGCAATGAGCAGTTCTTC,CASSPPVGSRGNEQFF
TRBD1,many,TRBV30,TRBJ1-2,TGTGCCTGGAACCCTACAGGGGGCGGCTACACCTTC,CAWNPTGGGYTF
.,many,TRBV12-3/TRBV12-4,TRBJ1-1,TGTGCCAGCAGGGACCGACATCTTACTGAAGCTTTCTTT,CASRDRHLTEAFF
.,.,TRBV19,TRBJ2-6,TGTGCCAGTAACACCCGACTCGCTGATGACAGGGCCAACGTCCTGACTTTC,CASNTRLADDRANVLTF
.,many,TRBV20-1,TRBJ2-5,TGCAGTGCTAGAGATCTGGGCGGGACCAGGTGGGAGACCCAGTACTTC,CSARDLGGTRWETQYF
.,many,TRBV6-1,TRBJ2-6,TGTGCCAGCAAACTTGGGGGGGCTACTGCCTCTGGGGCCAACGTCCTGACTTTC,CASKLGGATASGANVLTF
TRBD2,.,TRBV7-9,TRBJ2-4,TGTGCCAGCAGCTCCGCGGGGGGCGTGGTAAACATTCAGTACTTC,CASSSAGGVVNIQYF
TRBD2,.,TRBV9,TRBJ2-2,TGTGCCAGCAGAATTAGCGGGAGTTCCCAAACCACCGGGGAGCTGTTTTTT,CASRISGSSQTTGELFF
.,few,TRBV10-2,TRBJ2-1,TGCGCCAGATCTACCTCTGCGAGAAATGAGCAGTTCTTC,CARSTSARNEQFF
TRBD1,many,TRBV28,TRBJ2-5,TGTGCCAGCAGTCGGACAGGGGGTGGGAAGACCCAGTACTTC,CASSRTGGGKTQYF
.,.,TRBV3-1,TRBJ2-7,TGTGCCAGCAGCTTGGGGGACGAGCAGTACTTC,CASSLGDEQYF
TRBD2,few,TRBV6-1,TRBJ2-1,TGTGCCAGCAGACACCGAGATAGCGGGAGAGCCTACAATGAGCAGTTCTTC,CASRHRDSGRAYNEQFF
.,once,TRBV12-3/TRBV12-4,TRBJ1-6,TGTGCCAGCAGTTTACGGACAGACCCGTCACCCCTCCACTTT,CASSLRTDPSPLHF
TRBD1,many,TRBV11-2,TRBJ1-4,TGTGCCAGCAGCTTACAGGGGACAGGGGGTGAAAAACTGTTTTTT,CASSLQGTGGEKLFF
TRBD2,many,TRBV6-1,TRBJ2-1,TGTGCCAGCAGAGAACGTTCTAGCGGCTCCTACAATGAGCAGTTCTTC,CASRERSSGSYNEQFF
.,many,TRBV4-1,TRBJ1-3,TGCGCCAGCAGCCAAGATTTCCGAGGGGTGAGAAGCTCTGGAAACACCATATATTTT,CASSQDFRGVRSSGNTIYF
.,.,TRBV20-1,TRBJ1-1,TGCAGCCGGAGGGGAGTTCAAATGAACACTGAAGCTTTCTTT,CSRRGVQMNTEAFF
TRBD2,few,TRBV4-1,TRBJ2-3,TGCGCCAGCAGCCAAGTCTTTCAGCGGGAGTTACGCACAGATACGCAGTATTTT,CASSQVFQRELRTDTQYF
.,few,TRBV24-1,TRBJ2-2,TGTGCCACCAGTGATTCCGGACACAGGGAGCTGTTTTTT,CATSDSGHRELFF
.,many,TRBV10-3,TRBJ1-1,TGTGCCATCGGGAAGGACAACACTGAAGCTTTCTTT,CAIGKDNTEAFF
.,many,TRBV3-1,TRBJ2-1,TGTGCCAGCAGCCCCGGGACAGGGACCTTAGCGGGAGTCCCCGAGCAGTTCTTC,CASSPGTGTLAGVPEQFF
TRBD1,many,TRBV10-2,TRBJ1-1,TGCGCCAGCAGAACCGGGACAGGGGGGAAGACTGAAGCTTTCTTT,CASRTGTGGKTEAFF
.,.,TRBV27,TRBJ2-3,TGTGCCAGCAAGGGCGGGTTTAGCACAGATACGCAGTATTTT,CASKGGFSTDTQYF
TRBD1,many,TRBV20-1,TRBJ2-7,TGCAGTGCTAGACTCAGGGACAGAGCCTACGAGCAGTACTTC,CSARLRDRAYEQYF
.,.,TRBV24-1,TRBJ1-5,TGTGCCACCAGTGATTCTGGGGGACGGGACAATCAGCCCCAGCATTTT,CATSDSGGRDNQPQHF
.,.,TRBV20-1,TRBJ2-4,TGCAGTGCTAGTGTTAGCGCGAGCAAAAACATTCAGTACTTC,CSASVSASKNIQYF
.,.,TRBV20-1,TRBJ1-6,TGCAGTGCTAGAGATTTGCCGCGCCTCCACTTT,CSARDLPRLHF
TRBD1,.,TRBV10-3,TRBJ1-1,TGTGCCATCAGTGATACGGGACAGCGTAGAACTGAAGCTTTCTTT,CAISDTGQRRTEAFF
.,many,TRBV27,TRBJ2-7,TGTGCCAGCAGTGATGCCTCCTACGAGCAGTACTTC,CASSDASYEQYF
.,.,TRBV4-2,TRBJ1-5,TGTGCCAGCAGCGGGGACAAGTTCAATCAGCCCCAGCATTTT,CASSGDKFNQPQHF
.,few,TRBV6-1,TRBJ1-2,TGTGCCAGCAGTAAAGACAGACGCTATGGCTACACCTTC,CASSKDRRYGYTF
TRBD1,many,TRBV9,TRBJ1-1,TGTGCCAGCAGCTCGGGACAGGGGACTGAAGCTTTCTTT,CASSSGQGTEAFF
.,.,TRBV2,TRBJ2-6,TGTGCCAGCACGCCGACAGTCTCTGGGGCCAACGTCCTGACTTTC,CASTPTVSGANVLTF
TRBD2,many,TRBV27,TRBJ2-1,TGTGCCAGCAGGGCACCAGGGACTAGCGGGAGGGGTGAGCAGTTCTTC,CASRAPGTSGRGEQFF
.,.,TRBV19,TRBJ1-3,TGTGCCAGTTCGGGGGCCGGGCGAAGGTTCTCTGGAAACACCATACATTTT,CASSGAGRRFSGNTIHF
.,many,TRBV30,TRBJ1-1,TGTGCCTGGAATGGGGGATACACTGAAGCTTTCTTT,CAWNGGYTEAFF
.,many,TRBV28,TRBJ1-5,TGTGCCAGCAGTTCCCGTCGGCCCCAGCATTTT,CASSSRRPQHF
TRBD2,many,TRBV7-9,TRBJ2-1,TGTGCCAGCAGCAGTACCGGGAGGCCGGCCTCCTACAATGAGCAGTTCTTC,CASSSTGRPASYNEQFF